Listed below are T cell receptor beta chains from one sample, sequenced in a study of cytomegalovirus exposure and HLA in healthy donors. Sequenced by immunoSEQ multiplex PCR; TCRdb stores in-frame clones only, minus some. The sample holds about 74,000 clones, roughly 94% seen once. The sample taken for sequencing was PBMCs. Receptors originate from a woman aged 18-29 years in good health and CMV-seropositive. The CDR3 runs from the conserved cysteine through the conserved F or W. A D gene is named only where the DNA matches it firmly. Not every row has a clone size; where given, it reads once, few, many or a size class.

d_gene: .
j_gene: TRBJ2-1
abundance: .
v_gene: TRBV10-2
CDR3nt: TGCGCCAGCAGTGAGTCAGGGCTAGCGAATGAGCAGTTCTTC
CDR3aa: CASSESGLANEQFF

d_gene: TRBD2
j_gene: TRBJ2-3
abundance: .
v_gene: TRBV7-9
CDR3nt: TGTGCCAGCAGCTTAAATAGCGGGAGCGAAAGGGGTACGCAGTATTTT
CDR3aa: CASSLNSGSERGTQYF

d_gene: .
j_gene: TRBJ2-1
abundance: once
v_gene: TRBV10-2
CDR3nt: TGCGCCAGCAGTGGTCCGGGGACTGGATACAATGAGCAGTTCTTC
CDR3aa: CASSGPGTGYNEQFF

d_gene: TRBD2
j_gene: TRBJ2-1
abundance: .
v_gene: TRBV27
CDR3nt: TGTGCCAGCAGTGACACTAGCGGGGTCGACAATGAGCAGTTCTTC
CDR3aa: CASSDTSGVDNEQFF

d_gene: TRBD2
j_gene: TRBJ2-7
abundance: .
v_gene: TRBV5-1
CDR3nt: TGCGCCAGCAGCTTGGCTAGCGGGGGAACATCCTACGAGCAGTACTTC
CDR3aa: CASSLASGGTSYEQYF

d_gene: .
j_gene: TRBJ1-3
abundance: .
v_gene: TRBV19
CDR3nt: TGTGCCAGTAGTGTTGGACAGCGGAGCTCTGGAAACACCATATATTTT
CDR3aa: CASSVGQRSSGNTIYF

d_gene: .
j_gene: TRBJ2-6
abundance: .
v_gene: TRBV5-1
CDR3nt: TGCGCCAGCCGATTGGAGGGAGCCGGGGCCAACGTCCTGACTTTC
CDR3aa: CASRLEGAGANVLTF

d_gene: TRBD1
j_gene: TRBJ2-3
abundance: .
v_gene: TRBV19
CDR3nt: TGTGCCAGTAGTAGGACAGGGCGGGAAACGCAGTATTTT
CDR3aa: CASSRTGRETQYF

d_gene: TRBD2
j_gene: TRBJ2-1
abundance: .
v_gene: TRBV5-4
CDR3nt: TGTGCCAGCAGCTCGGCCCCCCTAGCGGGAGCCAATGAGCAGTTCTTC
CDR3aa: CASSSAPLAGANEQFF

d_gene: TRBD1
j_gene: TRBJ2-4
abundance: once
v_gene: TRBV9
CDR3nt: TGTGCCAGCAGCGCAGAGGGGGACAGGAGACCATTAGCCAAAAACATTCAGTACTTC
CDR3aa: CASSAEGDRRPLAKNIQYF

d_gene: .
j_gene: TRBJ2-5
abundance: .
v_gene: TRBV11-2
CDR3nt: TGTGCCAGCAGCTTAGATCGAGGTAGACAAGAGACCCAGTACTTC
CDR3aa: CASSLDRGRQETQYF

d_gene: .
j_gene: TRBJ1-5
abundance: .
v_gene: TRBV19
CDR3nt: TGTGCCAGTAGTATTGCGGATTATAGCAATCAGCCCCAGCATTTT
CDR3aa: CASSIADYSNQPQHF

d_gene: TRBD1
j_gene: TRBJ1-1
abundance: once
v_gene: TRBV13
CDR3nt: TGTGCCAGCAGCTCTCAGGGGGCGCGGGGACACCGCACTGAAGCTTTCTTT
CDR3aa: CASSSQGARGHRTEAFF

d_gene: .
j_gene: TRBJ2-5
abundance: .
v_gene: TRBV7-6
CDR3nt: TGTGCCAGCACCTTATCCATGGGCGAGACCCAGTACTTC
CDR3aa: CASTLSMGETQYF

d_gene: TRBD1
j_gene: TRBJ1-5
abundance: .
v_gene: TRBV28
CDR3nt: TGTGCCAGCAGTTTATATGCTGGACAGGGCAGGGGCAATCAGCCCCAGCATTTT
CDR3aa: CASSLYAGQGRGNQPQHF

d_gene: TRBD1
j_gene: TRBJ2-7
abundance: .
v_gene: TRBV5-1
CDR3nt: TGCGCCAGCAGCTCCACGGGACAGGGGGCCTACGAGCAGTACTTC
CDR3aa: CASSSTGQGAYEQYF

d_gene: .
j_gene: TRBJ2-7
abundance: few
v_gene: TRBV5-3
CDR3nt: TGTGCCAGAAGCTTCCTGGGGCACTCCTACGAGCAGTACTTC
CDR3aa: CARSFLGHSYEQYF

d_gene: TRBD2
j_gene: TRBJ2-1
abundance: once
v_gene: TRBV4-3
CDR3nt: TGCGCCAGCAGCCAAGACCGAGCGGGGGGGCCGAGAAATGAGCAGTTCTTC
CDR3aa: CASSQDRAGGPRNEQFF

d_gene: .
j_gene: TRBJ2-3
abundance: .
v_gene: TRBV7-3
CDR3nt: TGTGCCAGCAGCCCAACTCGGGCAGATACGCAGTATTTT
CDR3aa: CASSPTRADTQYF

d_gene: TRBD1
j_gene: TRBJ2-7
abundance: .
v_gene: TRBV5-1
CDR3nt: TGCGCCAGCAGTTCCGGGACAGGGGGAAACTACGAGCAGTACTTC
CDR3aa: CASSSGTGGNYEQYF

d_gene: .
j_gene: TRBJ2-5
abundance: .
v_gene: TRBV2
CDR3nt: TGTGCCAGCAGTGGAGAAGAGACCCAGTACTTC
CDR3aa: CASSGEETQYF

d_gene: TRBD1
j_gene: TRBJ2-3
abundance: .
v_gene: TRBV5-6
CDR3nt: TGTGCCAGCGACAAACAGGGGGTGACAGATACGCAGTATTTT
CDR3aa: CASDKQGVTDTQYF

d_gene: TRBD2
j_gene: TRBJ2-7
abundance: .
v_gene: TRBV6-5
CDR3nt: TGTGCCAGCAGCCAGGGAGGGTCCTACGAGCAGTACTTC
CDR3aa: CASSQGGSYEQYF

d_gene: TRBD2
j_gene: TRBJ2-3
abundance: .
v_gene: TRBV19
CDR3nt: TGTGCCAGTAGTACCCTCGGACTAGCGTCTAGCACAGATACGCAGTATTTT
CDR3aa: CASSTLGLASSTDTQYF

d_gene: TRBD2
j_gene: TRBJ2-2
abundance: .
v_gene: TRBV7-3
CDR3nt: TGTGCCAGCAGCTCGGGACTAGCGGGAGCCACCGGGGAGCTGTTTTTT
CDR3aa: CASSSGLAGATGELFF

d_gene: TRBD2
j_gene: TRBJ2-1
abundance: .
v_gene: TRBV11-3
CDR3nt: TGTGCCAGCAGCCCCCGACTAGCGGGAGGGGAGCAGTTCTTC
CDR3aa: CASSPRLAGGEQFF

d_gene: .
j_gene: TRBJ1-2
abundance: few
v_gene: TRBV2
CDR3nt: TGTGCCAGCAGATCAACAGGGCACTATGGCTACACCTTC
CDR3aa: CASRSTGHYGYTF

d_gene: .
j_gene: TRBJ1-4
abundance: .
v_gene: TRBV5-1
CDR3nt: TGCGCCAGCAGCTACTCACAGGGCGGGTCGGGAAAACTGTTTTTT
CDR3aa: CASSYSQGGSGKLFF

d_gene: .
j_gene: TRBJ1-1
abundance: .
v_gene: TRBV30
CDR3nt: TGTGCCTGGGATACAGGATTGAACACTGAAGCTTTCTTT
CDR3aa: CAWDTGLNTEAFF

d_gene: .
j_gene: TRBJ1-5
abundance: .
v_gene: TRBV7-2
CDR3nt: TGTGCCAGCAGCTCGGTGGCGGCGGGGCCCCAGCATTTT
CDR3aa: CASSSVAAGPQHF

d_gene: TRBD1
j_gene: TRBJ2-7
abundance: .
v_gene: TRBV11-3
CDR3nt: TGTGCCAGCAGCTTAAGGGGACAGGGGAGCTACGAGCAGTACTTC
CDR3aa: CASSLRGQGSYEQYF

d_gene: TRBD2
j_gene: TRBJ2-3
abundance: .
v_gene: TRBV4-2
CDR3nt: TGTGCCAGCAGCCCCGACCGGCGGGGGGCCCCGGGTACGCAGTATTTT
CDR3aa: CASSPDRRGAPGTQYF

d_gene: .
j_gene: TRBJ2-1
abundance: .
v_gene: TRBV4-3
CDR3nt: TGCGCCAGCAGCCAAGATCGGGGAGGATGGCAGTTCTTC
CDR3aa: CASSQDRGGWQFF

d_gene: .
j_gene: TRBJ2-3
abundance: .
v_gene: TRBV7-2
CDR3nt: TGTGCCAGCAGCTTAGTGTCGGCTAGCGGCACAGATACGCAGTATTTT
CDR3aa: CASSLVSASGTDTQYF

d_gene: .
j_gene: TRBJ2-7
abundance: once
v_gene: TRBV10-2
CDR3nt: TGCGCCAGCAGTGTGGAAGGGGGTAAGGGCGAGCAGTACTTC
CDR3aa: CASSVEGGKGEQYF

d_gene: .
j_gene: TRBJ2-7
abundance: .
v_gene: TRBV5-6
CDR3nt: TGTGCCAGCAAGGGACCGGGAGAGGACCACGAGCAGTACTTC
CDR3aa: CASKGPGEDHEQYF

d_gene: .
j_gene: TRBJ2-1
abundance: .
v_gene: TRBV30
CDR3nt: TGTGCCTGGAGTACGGCAGGGCCATACAATGAGCAGTTCTTC
CDR3aa: CAWSTAGPYNEQFF

d_gene: .
j_gene: TRBJ1-2
abundance: .
v_gene: TRBV30
CDR3nt: TGTGCCTGGAGTGGGGCAGCCTATGGCTACACCTTC
CDR3aa: CAWSGAAYGYTF

d_gene: TRBD1
j_gene: TRBJ2-2
abundance: .
v_gene: TRBV29-1
CDR3nt: TGCAGCGTTGAAGATCCCCGACAGGGGGCTACCGGGGAGCTGTTTTTT
CDR3aa: CSVEDPRQGATGELFF

d_gene: .
j_gene: TRBJ2-6
abundance: .
v_gene: TRBV7-2
CDR3nt: TGTGCCAGCAGTGCTCTGACCGGGAGATTCTCTGGGGCCAACGTCCTGACTTTC
CDR3aa: CASSALTGRFSGANVLTF

d_gene: .
j_gene: TRBJ2-7
abundance: once
v_gene: TRBV6-5
CDR3nt: TGTGCCAGCAGTTACTCGGCGGGGCCCTACGAGCAGTACTTC
CDR3aa: CASSYSAGPYEQYF

d_gene: .
j_gene: TRBJ1-2
abundance: .
v_gene: TRBV6-1
CDR3nt: TGTGCCAGCAGTGAATTGGAACAGCACTATGGCTACACCTTC
CDR3aa: CASSELEQHYGYTF

d_gene: .
j_gene: TRBJ1-5
abundance: once
v_gene: TRBV2
CDR3nt: TGTGCCAGCAGTGAAGCGCGGCTTTTGCCCCAGCATTTT
CDR3aa: CASSEARLLPQHF

d_gene: .
j_gene: TRBJ1-4
abundance: .
v_gene: TRBV4-3
CDR3nt: TGCGCCAGCAGCCAAGCCACAGAAGGTGAAAAACTGTTTTTT
CDR3aa: CASSQATEGEKLFF

d_gene: .
j_gene: TRBJ1-1
abundance: .
v_gene: TRBV18
CDR3nt: TGTGCCAGCTCAGGGGACAAGAACACTGAAGCTTTCTTT
CDR3aa: CASSGDKNTEAFF